This TCR beta chain was identified in a study of cytomegalovirus exposure and HLA in healthy donors. Study-wide findings and caveats: Whilst most TCR sequences proved rare, a subset of public TCRs occurred across many donors.

Sequenced by immunoSEQ multiplex PCR; TCRdb stores in-frame clones only, minus some. The repertoire includes about 110,000 clones, 70% to 90% of them detected once, and about 2.9% sits in the top ten. The CDR3 has 17 amino acids. On this clone itself: Its antigen remains unidentified.

The chain recombines TRBV1 with TRBJ2-3; TRBD2 reflects the table's D call only, with no check against the DNA. TRBV1 is noted as a pseudogene. The receptor comes from a woman between 18 and 29 years old in good health and CMV-seronegative. The sequencing input was PBMCs. This chain's CDR3 is CTSSQHLADYHTDTQYF. The CDR3 DNA sequence: TGCACCAGCAGCCAGCACCTAGCGGACTATCACACAGATACGCAGTATTTT.